This T cell receptor (beta chain) was captured by sequencing in a study of human thymus T cells. Here immunoSEQ multiplex PCR was the method, and the copy in TCRdb shows in-frame clones only, minus some. Here the sample spans some 130,000 clones, just under 95% being singletons. In corrective heart surgery, resections were taken, and these provided the thymus tissue. Infants, healthy and Finnish, who were having corrective surgery for congenital heart defects served as donors. Regarding the study as a whole: Related work found strong thymic repertoire overlap between unrelated individuals. Within thymic and blood repertoires, V and J gene usage appeared to be biased.

This clone was detected a few times. The antigen is unknown. The germline V and J ends were trimmed by 0 bases and 8 bases, with 9 bases remaining between them. The CDR3 spans 14 residues. Per germline, CDR1 SGDLS and CDR2 YYNGEE. The clonotype comes from a boy younger than two with a congenital heart defect but otherwise immunologically healthy. Sequenced input: thymus tissue. The chain links TRBV9 to TRBJ1-6; D remains ambiguous. The DNA for the CDR3 is TGTGCCAGCAGCGTAGCAGAAGTGGATTCACCCCTCCACTTT. As protein: CASSVAEVDSPLHF.